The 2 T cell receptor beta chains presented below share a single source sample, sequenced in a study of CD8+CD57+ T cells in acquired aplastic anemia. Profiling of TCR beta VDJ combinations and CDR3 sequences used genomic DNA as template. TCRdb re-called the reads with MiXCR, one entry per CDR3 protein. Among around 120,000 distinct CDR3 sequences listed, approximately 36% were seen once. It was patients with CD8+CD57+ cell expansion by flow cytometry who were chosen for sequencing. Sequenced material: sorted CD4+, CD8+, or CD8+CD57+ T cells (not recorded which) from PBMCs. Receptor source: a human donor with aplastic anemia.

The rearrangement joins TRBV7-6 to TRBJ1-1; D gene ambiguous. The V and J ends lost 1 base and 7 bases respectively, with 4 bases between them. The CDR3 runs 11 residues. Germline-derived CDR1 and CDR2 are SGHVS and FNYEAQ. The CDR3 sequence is CASSLGVEAFF. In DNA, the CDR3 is TGTGCCAGCAGCTTAGGAGTTGAAGCTTTCTTT.

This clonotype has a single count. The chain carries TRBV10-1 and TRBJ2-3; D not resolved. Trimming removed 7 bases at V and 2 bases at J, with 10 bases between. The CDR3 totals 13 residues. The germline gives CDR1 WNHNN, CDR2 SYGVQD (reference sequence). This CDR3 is CASKFSNTDTQYF. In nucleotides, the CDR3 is TGCGCCAGCAAATTTAGTAACACAGATACGCAGTATTTT.